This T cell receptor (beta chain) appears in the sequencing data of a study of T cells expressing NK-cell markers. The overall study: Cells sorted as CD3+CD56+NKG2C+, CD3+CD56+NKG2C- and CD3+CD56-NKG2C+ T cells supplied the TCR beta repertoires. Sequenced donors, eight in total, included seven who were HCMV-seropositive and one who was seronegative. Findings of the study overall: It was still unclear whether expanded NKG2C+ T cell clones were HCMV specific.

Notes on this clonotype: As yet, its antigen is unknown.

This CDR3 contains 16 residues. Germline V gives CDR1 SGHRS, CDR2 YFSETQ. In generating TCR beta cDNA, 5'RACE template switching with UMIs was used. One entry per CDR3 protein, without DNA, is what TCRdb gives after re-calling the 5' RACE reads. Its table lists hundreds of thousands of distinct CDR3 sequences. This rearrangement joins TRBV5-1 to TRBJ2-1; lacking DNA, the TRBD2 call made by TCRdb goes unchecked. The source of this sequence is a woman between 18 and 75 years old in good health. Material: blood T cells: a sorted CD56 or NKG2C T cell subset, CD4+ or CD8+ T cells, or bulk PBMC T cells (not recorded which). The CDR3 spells CASSLVLSVNYNEQFF.